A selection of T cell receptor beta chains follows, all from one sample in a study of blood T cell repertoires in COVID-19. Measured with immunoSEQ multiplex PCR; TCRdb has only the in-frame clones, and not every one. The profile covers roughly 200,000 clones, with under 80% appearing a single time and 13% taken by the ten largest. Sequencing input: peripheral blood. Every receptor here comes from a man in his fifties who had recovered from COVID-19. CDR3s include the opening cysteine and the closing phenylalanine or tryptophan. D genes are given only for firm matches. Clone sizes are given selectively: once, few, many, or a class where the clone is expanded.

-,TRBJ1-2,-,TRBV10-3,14,TGTGCCATCAGTGAGCCGACAGTGAACTATGGCTACACCTTC,CAISEPTVNYGYTF
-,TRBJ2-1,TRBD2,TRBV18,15,TGTGCCAGCTCACCGGAAACTAGCGGATACAATGAGCAGTTCTTC,CASSPETSGYNEQFF
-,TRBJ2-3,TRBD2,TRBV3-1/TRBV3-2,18,TGTGCCAGCAGCCACTACCGACTAGCGGGAGGCCCCACAGATACGCAGTATTTT,CASSHYRLAGGPTDTQYF
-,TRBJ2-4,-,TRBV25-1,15,TGTGCCAGCAGTGAAGGCCCGGGAACCAAAAACATTCAGTACTTC,CASSEGPGTKNIQYF
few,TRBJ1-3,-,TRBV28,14,TGTGCCTGCAAAGGGGCCGGCTCTGGAAACACCATATATTTT,CACKGAGSGNTIYF
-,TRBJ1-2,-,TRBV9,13,TGTGCCAGCAGCGATCAGGGGTCCTATGGCTACACCTTC,CASSDQGSYGYTF
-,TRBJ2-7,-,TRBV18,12,TGTGCCAGCTCAGATTCAGGGGACGAGCAGTACTTC,CASSDSGDEQYF
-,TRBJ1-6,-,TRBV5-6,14,TGTGCCAGCAGCGCGGGGCTGGATAATTCACCCCTCCACTTT,CASSAGLDNSPLHF
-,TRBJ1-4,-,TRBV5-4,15,TGTGCCAGCAGCTCTTCAACGGGGATTAATGAAAAACTGTTTTTT,CASSSSTGINEKLFF
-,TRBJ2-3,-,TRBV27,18,TGTGCCAGCAGTTTATCGGTGGGGGCCGCTGGTGACGGGGATACGCAGTATTTT,CASSLSVGAAGDGDTQYF
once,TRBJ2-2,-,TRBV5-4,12,TGTGCCAGCAGCCGGAACACCGGGGAGCTGTTTTTT,CASSRNTGELFF
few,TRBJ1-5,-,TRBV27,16,TGTGCCAGCAGTTTAAATCACAGGTTAGGCAATCAGCCCCAGCATTTT,CASSLNHRLGNQPQHF
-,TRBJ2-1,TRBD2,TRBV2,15,TGTGCCAGCATGTGGCGGGAGCCGAGGTACAATGAGCAGTTCTTC,CASMWREPRYNEQFF